Shown below are 9 T cell receptor beta chains from a single sample sequenced in a study of T-cell reconstitution after alpha-beta-depleted transplantation in children (dated by TCRdb to about 2016). Libraries came from PCR. Sequencing relied on an Illumina HiSeq 2500. TCR libraries were prepared with molecular barcoding, using unique molecular identifiers to normalize TCRbeta repertoire quantification. TCRdb trimmed the raw reads at Q25, called clones with MiXCR and kept productive beta chains. When rows share a CDR3 protein, they turn into one entry using the most common DNA and genes. In all, the sample holds 200,000 or so distinct CDR3 sequences, and approximately 8.4% of those were seen once. The top ten clonotypes cover 35% to 40% of the sample. The treatment or condition label corresponds to: allogeneic hematopoietic cell transplantation with graft depleted of TCRalphabeta T cells and CD19 B cells.

The sequencing here drew on PBMCs, mostly from graft donor cells, taken 360 days after TCRalphabeta/CD19-depleted stem cell transplant. The receptors here all came from a male patient aged 2-15 years who had a stem cell transplant for acute myeloid leukemia, so the T cells may come from the graft donor.

This clonotype appeared many times. The genes are TRBV24-1 and TRBJ2-5, with 8 nucleotides matching TRBD2. After removal of 4 bases from V and 2 bases from J, the junction contained 5 bases not matched to a gene. CDR1 KGHDR and CDR2 SFDVKD come from the germline V gene. The CDR3 loop spans 15 amino acids. The CDR3 sequence: CATSDNSGGQETQYF. The CDR3 nucleotides are TGTGCCACCAGTGACAACTCGGGAGGGCAAGAGACCCAGTACTTC.

There are a few counts of this clonotype. The chain recombines TRBV12-3 or TRBV12-4 with TRBJ2-1; D not certain. The CDR3 is 12 residues long. V lost 2 bases and J 9 bases, leaving 8 bases between the germline ends. The CDR3 nucleotides read TGTGCCAGCAGTTTAAGGGTATTTGAGCAGTTCTTC. It codes for CASSLRVFEQFF.

There are a few counts of this clonotype. Written as DNA, the CDR3 is TGTGCCAGCAGCTTGAGGGGGGGTTTGAACACTGAAGCTTTCTTT. Amino acids: CASSLRGGLNTEAFF. The V and J genes are TRBV7-9 and TRBJ1-1; a weak D match, TRBD1 (6 bases). The germline CDR1 and CDR2 sequences are SEHNR and FQNEAQ (reference sequence). CDR3 size: 15 residues. Trimming shortened V by 3 bases and J by 0 bases, and 11 bases separated the two germline ends.

V is TRBV12-3 or TRBV12-4 and J is TRBJ2-3; 13 bases are a match to TRBD2. This CDR3 has 14 residues. After removal of 8 bases from V and 1 base from J, the junction contained 0 bases not matched to a gene. The CDR3 loop is CASGTSGGTDTQYF. The CDR3 nucleotides read TGTGCCAGCGGGACTAGCGGGGGCACAGATACGCAGTATTTT.

Many counts were recorded for this clonotype. The V gene is TRBV4-3, the J gene TRBJ1-1; D gene uncertain. V gave up 1 base and J gave up 1 base, with 4 bases separating them. The CDR3 is 13 residues long. Germline loops: CDR1 LGHNA, CDR2 YSLEER. The CDR3 region is CASSQGRNTEAFF. The CDR3 nucleotides read TGCGCCAGCAGCCAAGGAAGGAACACTGAAGCTTTCTTT.

A few counts support this clonotype. This chain joins TRBV12-3 or TRBV12-4 and TRBJ2-1; the match to TRBD2 covers 14 bases. The CDR3 totals 16 residues. V lost 4 bases, J lost 9 bases, and 8 bases stayed unmatched. This CDR3 reads CASSSPGTSGRGEQFF. The CDR3 nucleotides read TGTGCCAGCAGTTCCCCCGGGACTAGCGGGAGAGGTGAGCAGTTCTTC.

This clonotype was observed at least ten times. The chain combines TRBV21-1 with TRBJ2-1; the table assigns TRBD1, which was not confirmed against the DNA. TRBV21-1 counts as a pseudogene. The CDR3 has 15 amino acids. This chain's CDR3 is CASSKTGTHNGEQFF. The CDR3 DNA reads TGTGCCAGCAGCAAAACCGGGACCCACAACGGTGAGCAGTTCTTC.

V gene TRBV9 combines with J gene TRBJ2-7, with 10 bases identical to TRBD2. V trimming: 1 base; J trimming: 3 bases; junction bases outside the gene matches: 4. The CDR3 is made up of 15 amino acids. Germline assignment: CDR1 SGDLS and CDR2 YYNGEE. As DNA, the CDR3 is TGTGCCAGCAGCGTATCCCCTAGCGGGAGCTACGAGCAGTACTTC. It translates to CASSVSPSGSYEQYF.

This clonotype occurred a few times. The chain couples TRBV11-1 to TRBJ2-2, with 7 bases that match TRBD1. CDR1 is SGHAT and CDR2 is FQDESV in the germline V gene (reference sequence). J lost 3 bases, V lost 2 bases, and 3 bases had no gene match. The CDR3 is 15 residues long. Written as DNA, the CDR3 is TGTGCCAGCAGCTTATCAACAGGGGACACCGGGGAGCTGTTTTTT. Protein product: CASSLSTGDTGELFF.